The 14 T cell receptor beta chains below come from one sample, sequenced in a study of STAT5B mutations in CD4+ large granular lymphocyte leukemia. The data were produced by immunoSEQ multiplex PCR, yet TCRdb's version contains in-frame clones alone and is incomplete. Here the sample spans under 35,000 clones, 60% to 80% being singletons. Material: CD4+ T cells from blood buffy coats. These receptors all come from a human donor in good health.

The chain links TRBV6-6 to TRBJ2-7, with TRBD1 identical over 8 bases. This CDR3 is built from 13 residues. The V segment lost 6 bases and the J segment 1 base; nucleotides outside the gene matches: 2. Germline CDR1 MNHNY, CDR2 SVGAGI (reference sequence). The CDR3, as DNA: TGTGCCAGCAGACGGACAGGGTCCTACGAGCAGTACTTC. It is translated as CASRRTGSYEQYF.

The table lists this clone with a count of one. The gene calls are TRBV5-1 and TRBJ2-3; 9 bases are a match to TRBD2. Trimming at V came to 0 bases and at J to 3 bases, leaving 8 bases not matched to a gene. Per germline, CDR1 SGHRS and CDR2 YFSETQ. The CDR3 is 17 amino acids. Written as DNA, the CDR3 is TGCGCCAGCAGCTTGGCCCCCGGGCTAGCGGGAACAGATACGCAGTATTTT. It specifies CASSLAPGLAGTDTQYF.

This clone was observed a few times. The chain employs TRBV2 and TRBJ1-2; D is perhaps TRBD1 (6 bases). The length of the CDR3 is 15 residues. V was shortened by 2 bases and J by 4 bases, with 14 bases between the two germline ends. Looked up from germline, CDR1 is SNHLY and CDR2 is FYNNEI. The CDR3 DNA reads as TGTGCCAGCAGTGAAAGGGGGACTATTAGCTATGGCTACACCTTC. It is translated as CASSERGTISYGYTF.

In nucleotides, the CDR3 is TGTGCCAGCAGCGTAGCCAGGGCTGGAAACACCATATATTTT. It yields the protein CASSVARAGNTIYF. The gene calls are TRBV9 and TRBJ1-3, with D possibly being TRBD1 (5 bases). CDR3 length equals 14 residues. The germline gives CDR1 SGDLS, CDR2 YYNGEE. Trimming removed 0 bases from V and 2 bases from J, with 6 bases in between. The variable domain in full, with the rest retrieved from reference TRBV9 and TRBJ1-3, is DSGVTQTPKHLITATGQRVTLRCSPRSGDLSVYWYQQSLDQGLQFLIQYYNGEERAKGNILERFSAQQFPDLHSELNLSSLELGDSALYFCASSVARAGNTIYFGEGSWLTVV.

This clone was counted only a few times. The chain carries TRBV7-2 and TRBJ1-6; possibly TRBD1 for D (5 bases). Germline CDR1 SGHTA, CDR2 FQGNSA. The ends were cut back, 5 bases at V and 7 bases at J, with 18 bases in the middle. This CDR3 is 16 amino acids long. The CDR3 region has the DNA TGTGCCAGCAGCCGAGGGGACCGTCAGGCAAATTCACCCCTCCACTTT. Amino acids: CASSRGDRQANSPLHF.

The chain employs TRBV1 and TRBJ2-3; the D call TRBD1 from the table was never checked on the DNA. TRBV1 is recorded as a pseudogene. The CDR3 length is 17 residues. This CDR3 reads CTSSQVWRTGGTDTQYF. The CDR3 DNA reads TGCACCAGCAGCCAAGTATGGAGGACAGGGGGTACAGATACGCAGTATTTT.

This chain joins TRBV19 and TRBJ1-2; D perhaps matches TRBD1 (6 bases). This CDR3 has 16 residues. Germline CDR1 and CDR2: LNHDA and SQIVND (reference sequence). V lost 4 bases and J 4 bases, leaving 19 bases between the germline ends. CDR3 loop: CASSTSQGGESYGYTF. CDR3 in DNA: TGTGCCAGTAGTACCTCACAGGGAGGGGAGAGCTATGGCTACACCTTC.

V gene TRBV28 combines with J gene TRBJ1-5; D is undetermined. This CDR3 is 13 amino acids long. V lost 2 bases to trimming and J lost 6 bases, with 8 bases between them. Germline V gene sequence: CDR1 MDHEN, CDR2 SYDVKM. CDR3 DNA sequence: TGTGCCAGCAGTTTAGAACGGGGTCAGCCCCAGCATTTT. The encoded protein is CASSLERGQPQHF.

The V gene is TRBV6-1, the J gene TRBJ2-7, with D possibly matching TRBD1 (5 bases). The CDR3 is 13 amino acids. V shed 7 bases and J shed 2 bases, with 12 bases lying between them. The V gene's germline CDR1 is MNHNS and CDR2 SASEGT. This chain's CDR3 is CASTPQGPYEQYF. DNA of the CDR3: TGTGCCAGCACGCCCCAGGGCCCCTACGAGCAGTACTTC.

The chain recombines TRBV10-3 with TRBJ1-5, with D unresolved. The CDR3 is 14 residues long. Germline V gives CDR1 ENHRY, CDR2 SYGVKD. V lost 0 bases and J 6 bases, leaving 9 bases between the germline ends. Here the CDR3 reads CAISESGGIQPQHF. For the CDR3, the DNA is TGTGCCATCAGTGAGTCCGGAGGAATTCAGCCCCAGCATTTT.

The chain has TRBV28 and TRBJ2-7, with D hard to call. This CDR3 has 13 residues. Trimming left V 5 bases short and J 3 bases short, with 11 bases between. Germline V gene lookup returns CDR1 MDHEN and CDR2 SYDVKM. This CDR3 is CASSGQTYYEQYF. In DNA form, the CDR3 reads TGTGCCAGCAGTGGCCAGACCTACTACGAGCAGTACTTC.

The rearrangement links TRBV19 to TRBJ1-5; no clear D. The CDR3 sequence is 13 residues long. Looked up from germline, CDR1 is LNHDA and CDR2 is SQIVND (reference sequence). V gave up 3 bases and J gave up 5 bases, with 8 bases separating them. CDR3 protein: CASSINADQPQHF. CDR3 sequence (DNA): TGTGCCAGTAGTATCAACGCGGATCAGCCCCAGCATTTT.

In nucleotides, the CDR3 is TGTGCCAGCAGCCCAAGGGGCCTAGCGGGGACAGATACGCAGTATTTT. Translating gives CASSPRGLAGTDTQYF. The chain links TRBV7-9 to TRBJ2-3; 9 nucleotides align to TRBD2. Germline V lookup: CDR1 SEHNR, CDR2 FQNEAQ (reference sequence). This CDR3 spans 16 amino acids. V shed 5 bases and J 3 bases; nucleotides not matched to a gene: 9.

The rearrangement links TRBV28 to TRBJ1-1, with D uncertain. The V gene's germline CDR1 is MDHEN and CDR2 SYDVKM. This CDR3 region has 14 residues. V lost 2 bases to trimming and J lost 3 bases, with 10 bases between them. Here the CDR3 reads CASSLPNGYTEAFF. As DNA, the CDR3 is TGTGCCAGCAGTTTACCTAACGGGTACACTGAAGCTTTCTTT.